This entry concerns a single TCR beta chain. Its specificity is not known. This specimen belongs to a study of shared clonotypes between healthy human individuals. Study details: Three plates each covered CD4 naive and memory; CD8 naive two, CD8 memory one.

Broader study findings: Among several donors, roughly 5% of naive CD4 clonotypes were found in common. Clonotypes shared by all four donors outscored non-shared clonotypes in generation probability. Although depth was large, rarefaction showed that sequencing of the sorted subsets was incomplete.

Trimming removed 3 bases from V and 5 bases from J, with 10 bases in between. In germline, CDR1 is MNHEY, CDR2 SMNVEV (reference sequence). The CDR3 length is 13 residues. The protocol was immunoSEQ multiplex PCR, while the TCRdb copy is restricted to in-frame clones and leaves out a portion. The data show around 2.1 million clones, almost 96% seen once. The chain is built from TRBV27 and TRBJ2-5; no clear D gene. The sample taken for sequencing was naive CD4+ T cells sorted from blood. Specified subset: CD45RA+ positively selected. The clonotype was recovered from a young man in good health. CDR3 in amino acids: CASSFLVGETQYF. The CDR3 DNA is TGTGCCAGCAGTTTTCTAGTCGGGGAGACCCAGTACTTC.